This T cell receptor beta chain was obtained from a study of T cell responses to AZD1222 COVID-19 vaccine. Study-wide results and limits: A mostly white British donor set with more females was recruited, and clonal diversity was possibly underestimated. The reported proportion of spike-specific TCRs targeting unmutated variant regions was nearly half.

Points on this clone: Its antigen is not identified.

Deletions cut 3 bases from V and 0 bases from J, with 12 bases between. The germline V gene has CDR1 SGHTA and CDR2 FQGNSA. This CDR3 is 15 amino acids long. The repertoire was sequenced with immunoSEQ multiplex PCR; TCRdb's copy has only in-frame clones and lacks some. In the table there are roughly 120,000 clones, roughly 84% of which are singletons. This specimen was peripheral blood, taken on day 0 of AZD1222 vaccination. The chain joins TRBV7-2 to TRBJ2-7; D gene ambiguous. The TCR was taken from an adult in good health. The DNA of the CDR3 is TGTGCCAGCAGCTTTAACGACCGGAGCTCCTACGAGCAGTACTTC. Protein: CASSFNDRSSYEQYF.